Shown below are 18 T cell receptor beta chains from a single sample sequenced in a study of T cell responses to AZD1222 COVID-19 vaccine. Clones were read by immunoSEQ multiplex PCR, and TCRdb kept only the in-frame ones, dropping some. The sample includes 100,000 to 150,000 clones, approximately 85% of them seen just once. The sequenced sample was peripheral blood, obtained on day 0 of MenACWY control vaccination. Source of these receptors: an adult in good health.

This clone came up once. The chain uses TRBV19 and TRBJ1-1, with 7 bases aligning to TRBD1. This CDR3 is built from 15 residues. The germline V gene has CDR1 LNHDA and CDR2 SQIVND (reference sequence). After removal of 5 bases from V and 2 bases from J, the junction contained 8 bases not matched to a gene. CDR3 sequence (DNA): TGTGCCAGTAGTCACCCCGGGACAGCCAACACTGAAGCTTTCTTT. This codes for CASSHPGTANTEAFF. The whole variable domain, filled in from reference TRBV19 and TRBJ1-1, reads DGGITQSPKYLFRKEGQNVTLSCEQNLNHDAMYWYRQDPGQGLRLIYYSQIVNDFQKGDIAEGYSVSREKKESFPLTVTSAQKNPTAFYLCASSHPGTANTEAFFGQGTRLTVV.

The J gene is TRBJ2-7, the V gene TRBV13; 15 bases fit TRBD2. Germline CDR1 is PRHDT and CDR2 is FYEKMQ (reference sequence). The CDR3 loop spans 15 amino acids. Trimming took 5 bases from V and 5 from J; bases not matched to a gene: 4. DNA of the CDR3: TGTGCCAGCAGCCCAGGACTAGCGGGAGGGGACGAGCAGTACTTC. This gives the protein CASSPGLAGGDEQYF.

The chain has TRBV18 and TRBJ1-5; TRBD1 agrees at 12 bases. Germline V gene data show CDR1 as KGHSH and CDR2 as LQKENI. The CDR3 sequence is 18 residues long. Losses at the gene ends were 4 bases for V and 7 bases for J; bases not matched to a gene: 14. The CDR3 region has the DNA TGTGCCAGCTCACTCGCGCGGACCGGGACAGGGGGCAGGCAGCCCCAGCATTTT. Translated: CASSLARTGTGGRQPQHF.

This chain links TRBV7-9 with TRBJ2-3, with 10 bases identical to TRBD2. Germline V gives CDR1 SEHNR, CDR2 FQNEAQ (reference sequence). The CDR3 totals 15 residues. Trimming removed 4 bases from V and 1 base from J; junction bases left unmatched: 2. The CDR3 reads CASSSGLAGTDTQYF. The CDR3 nucleotides are TGTGCCAGCAGCTCCGGACTAGCGGGCACAGATACGCAGTATTTT. Filled out from reference TRBV7-9 and TRBJ2-3, the complete variable domain reads DTGVSQNPRHKITKRGQNVTFRCDPISEHNRLYWYRQTLGQGPEFLTYFQNEAQLEKSRLLSDRFSAERPKGSFSTLEIQRTEQGDSAMYLCASSSGLAGTDTQYFGPGTRLTVL.

This rearrangement joins TRBV4-2 to TRBJ2-7, with 8 bases identical to TRBD2. Germline V gene data show CDR1 as LGHNA and CDR2 as YNFKEQ. The CDR3 has 16 amino acids. J lost 0 bases, V lost 3 bases, and 7 bases had no gene match. Here the CDR3 DNA reads TGTGCCAGCAGCCAGGTTAGCGGGATCAGCTCCTACGAGCAGTACTTC. Its protein is CASSQVSGISSYEQYF.

This sequence joins TRBV19 and TRBJ2-7; the match to TRBD1 covers 7 bases. Trimming cost V 1 base and J 1 base; bases outside gene matches: 4. This CDR3 contains 15 residues. The germline V gene encodes CDR1 LNHDA and CDR2 SQIVND (reference sequence). This chain's CDR3 is CASSIAGGRSYEQYF. The CDR3 nucleotides are TGTGCCAGTAGTATAGCAGGGGGTCGTTCCTACGAGCAGTACTTC. Full variable domain (remainder filled in from reference TRBV19 and TRBJ2-7): DGGITQSPKYLFRKEGQNVTLSCEQNLNHDAMYWYRQDPGQGLRLIYYSQIVNDFQKGDIAEGYSVSREKKESFPLTVTSAQKNPTAFYLCASSIAGGRSYEQYFGPGTRLTVT.

This sequence joins TRBV16 and TRBJ1-1; D unclear. CDR3 size: 12 residues. Trimming pared 2 bases from V and 5 bases from J, leaving 6 bases between. Germline CDR1 KGHSY, CDR2 FQNENV. The CDR3: CASSQRATEAFF. CDR3 nucleotides: TGTGCCAGCAGCCAACGCGCGACTGAAGCTTTCTTT.

The chain uses TRBV30 and TRBJ2-7, with TRBD2 as a possible D gene (6 bases). Germline CDR1 and CDR2: GTSNPN and SVGIG (reference sequence). The CDR3 totals 13 residues. V lost 4 bases to trimming and J lost 2 bases, with 12 bases between them. The CDR3 DNA reads as TGTGCCTGGACGCGGGACGTTACCTACGAGCAGTACTTC. Its translation is CAWTRDVTYEQYF.

This chain links TRBV9 with TRBJ1-2; D perhaps matches TRBD1 (5 bases). Trimming removed 5 bases from V and 7 bases from J, with 9 bases in between. Germline assignment: CDR1 SGDLS and CDR2 YYNGEE. The CDR3 contains 11 residues. CDR3 protein: CASSGDSGYTF. In DNA form, the CDR3 reads TGTGCCAGCAGTGGTGACAGTGGCTACACCTTC.

This sequence joins TRBV3-1 (or the pseudogene TRBV3-2) and TRBJ2-7, with D unclear. The CDR3 is 12 residues long. Germline assignment: CDR1 LGHDT and CDR2 YNNKEL (reference sequence). Trimming removed 2 bases at V and 2 bases at J, with 4 bases between. CDR3 in amino acids: CASSQLPYEQYF. CDR3 DNA sequence: TGTGCCAGCAGCCAACTTCCCTACGAGCAGTACTTC.

The chain combines TRBV9 with TRBJ2-3; tentatively, D is TRBD2 (8 bases). Germline V gene sequence: CDR1 SGDLS, CDR2 YYNGEE. V lost 4 bases, J lost 3 bases, and 18 bases lay in between. The CDR3 sequence is 16 residues long. This CDR3 reads CASSIEGAGGTDTQYF. The CDR3 bases are TGTGCCAGCAGCATCGAGGGGGCGGGAGGAACAGATACGCAGTATTTT.

The CDR3 region has the DNA TGTGCCAGCAGCCAATCAGGGTCCACTCAGCCCCAGCATTTT. As protein: CASSQSGSTQPQHF. The J gene is TRBJ1-5, the V gene TRBV3-1 (or the pseudogene TRBV3-2), with D possibly being TRBD1 (5 bases). There are 14 residues in the CDR3. The V gene's germline CDR1 is LGHDT and CDR2 YNNKEL (reference sequence). V lost 2 bases and J 6 bases, leaving 11 bases between the germline ends.

V and J are TRBV25-1 and TRBJ1-4, with a tentative D call TRBD1 (6 bases). V lost 2 bases, J lost 8 bases, and 15 bases lay in between. The length of the CDR3 is 15 residues. Germline CDR1 is MGHDK and CDR2 is SYGVNS. The CDR3 DNA sequence: TGTGCCAGCAGTGAACCCGGACCGGGGGCAGAAAAACTGTTTTTT. Translation gives CASSEPGPGAEKLFF.

This chain joins TRBV6-5 and TRBJ2-5; 8 bases are shared with TRBD2. The J segment lost 5 bases and the V segment lost 2 bases, leaving 4 bases of the junction unmatched. The CDR3 has 14 amino acids. The germline V gene encodes CDR1 MNHEY and CDR2 SVGAGI. The CDR3 DNA follows: TGTGCCAGCAGTTACGTCGGGAGGGGGGAGACCCAGTACTTC. Residues: CASSYVGRGETQYF.

V is TRBV2 and J is TRBJ2-3; 8 bases are a match to TRBD2. V lost 2 bases and J lost 1; bases outside the gene matches: 8. There are 17 residues in the CDR3. The germline V gene has CDR1 SNHLY and CDR2 FYNNEI. CDR3 residues: CASSERTLAGRTDTQYF. The CDR3 DNA follows: TGTGCCAGCAGTGAACGCACCTTAGCGGGGCGCACAGATACGCAGTATTTT.

The rearrangement joins TRBV18 to TRBJ2-7; 11 bases agree with TRBD2. J was trimmed by 2 bases and V by 3 bases; bases with no gene match: 12. This CDR3 has 18 residues. The V gene's germline CDR1 is KGHSH and CDR2 LQKENI. Here the CDR3 DNA reads TGTGCCAGCTCACCCACGCCCCAAACTAGCGGGGGCACCTACGAGCAGTACTTC. Its translation is CASSPTPQTSGGTYEQYF.

The chain carries TRBV9 and TRBJ1-6; 7 nucleotides match TRBD1. Germline CDR1 and CDR2: SGDLS and YYNGEE. The CDR3 contains 14 residues. V shed 1 base, J shed 7 bases, and the junction held 2 bases outside the gene matches. In nucleotides, the CDR3 is TGTGCCAGCAGCGTACAGGGGGAGAATTCACCCCTCCACTTT. Its protein is CASSVQGENSPLHF.

J is TRBJ2-3 and V is TRBV4-1; 8 bases match TRBD2. V lost 5 bases to trimming and J lost 0 bases; unmatched junction nucleotides: 7. The CDR3 contains 16 residues. Per germline, CDR1 MGHRA and CDR2 YSYEKL. CDR3 in amino acids: CASSRQTSDSTDTQYF. The CDR3, as DNA: TGCGCCAGCAGCAGACAGACTAGCGATAGCACAGATACGCAGTATTTT.